A single sample gave rise to the 10 T cell receptor beta chains below, sequenced in a study of CD8+CD57+ T cells in acquired aplastic anemia. Both TCR beta VDJ combination and CDR3 sequence profiling were carried out. Genomic DNA was the template for this profiling. One entry per CDR3 protein results from TCRdb running MiXCR on the reads. The data show just over 450,000 distinct CDR3 sequences, around 30% seen once. Whoever was chosen for sequencing had shown CD8+CD57+ cell expansion by flow cytometry. The material sequenced was sorted CD4+, CD8+, or CD8+CD57+ T cells (not recorded which) from PBMCs. The receptors were gathered from a human donor with aplastic anemia.

This sequence joins TRBV20-1 and TRBJ2-5, with TRBD1 identical over 11 bases. The V gene's germline CDR1 is DFQATT and CDR2 SNEGSKA (reference sequence). The junction had 3 bases not matched to a gene; V was cut back by 1 base and J by 5 bases. The CDR3 extends over 14 amino acids. The CDR3 nucleotides read TGCAGTGCTAGAGGGACAGGGGGCGGGGAGACCCAGTACTTC. Protein: CSARGTGGGETQYF.

This clonotype was observed at least ten times. The rearrangement links TRBV24-1 to TRBJ2-5; D is perhaps TRBD1 (6 bases). The CDR3 sequence is 16 residues long. Looked up from germline, CDR1 is KGHDR and CDR2 is SFDVKD. V was trimmed by 3 bases and J by 3 bases, leaving 16 bases between them. CDR3: CATSDGGTQMKETQYF. DNA of the CDR3: TGTGCCACCAGTGATGGTGGGACACAGATGAAAGAGACCCAGTACTTC.

This clonotype was counted ten times or more. The chain uses TRBV19 and TRBJ2-7; D is perhaps TRBD2 (6 bases). CDR3 length: 14 residues. CDR1 is LNHDA, CDR2 SQIVND, per germline (reference sequence). Trimming shortened V by 5 bases and J by 8 bases, and 19 bases separated the two germline ends. The CDR3 here is CASSLGTPPSQQYF. CDR3 sequence (DNA): TGTGCCAGTAGTCTCGGGACTCCACCCTCGCAGCAGTACTTC.

This clonotype was seen ten or more times. This chain uses TRBV20-1 with TRBJ1-2, with 11 bases identical to TRBD1. The CDR3 length is 13 residues. Germline V gives CDR1 DFQATT, CDR2 SNEGSKA (reference sequence). The CDR3 spells CTPGQGGSYGYTF. CDR3 in DNA: TGCACCCCGGGACAGGGGGGGAGCTATGGCTACACCTTC.

V is TRBV20-1 and J is TRBJ2-7, with TRBD1 identical over 9 bases. Germline CDR1 and CDR2: DFQATT and SNEGSKA (reference sequence). The V segment lost 6 bases and the J segment 2 bases; nucleotides outside the gene matches: 17. The CDR3 length is 17 residues. The CDR3 region has the DNA TGCAGTGCCAGCAGCCATCCGACAGGGGGTTTTCCCTACGAGCAGTACTTC. Its protein is CSASSHPTGGFPYEQYF.

This clonotype was recorded at least ten times. CDR3 nucleotides: TGTGCCAGCAGCCCCTGGCTCGGGAGCTCCTACGAGCAGTACTTC. Translation gives CASSPWLGSSYEQYF. The rearrangement joins TRBV7-6 to TRBJ2-7, with a weak D call TRBD2 (6 bases). Deletions cut 5 bases from V and 0 bases from J, with 14 bases between. The CDR3 loop spans 15 amino acids. Germline V gene data show CDR1 as SGHVS and CDR2 as FNYEAQ. Variable domain in full (rest from reference TRBV7-6 and TRBJ2-7): GAGVSQSPRYKVTKRGQDVALRCDPISGHVSLYWYRQALGQGPEFLTYFNYEAQQDKSGLPNDRFSAERPEGSISTLTIQRTEQRDSAMYRCASSPWLGSSYEQYFGPGTRLTVT.

This clonotype was found a few times. The chain links TRBV20-1 to TRBJ1-1, with TRBD1 as a possible D gene (5 bases). The germline gives CDR1 DFQATT, CDR2 SNEGSKA (reference sequence). Trimming removed 0 bases from V and 0 bases from J, with 11 bases in between. CDR3 length: 15 amino acids. CDR3 loop: CSARDRKGLNTEAFF. The CDR3 DNA reads as TGCAGTGCTAGAGATAGAAAGGGGTTGAACACTGAAGCTTTCTTT.

This clonotype was seen just once. J is TRBJ2-1 and V is TRBV4-2; TRBD2 is a possible D gene (5 bases). CDR3 length equals 16 residues. V was pared by 0 bases and J by 6 bases, with 15 bases between. Germline V lookup: CDR1 LGHNA, CDR2 YNFKEQ. CDR3 nucleotides: TGTGCCAGCAGCCAAGATGAGACGGGGTTCGGCAATGAGCAGTTCTTC. Translated: CASSQDETGFGNEQFF.

The table lists this clonotype with a count of one. This chain links TRBV29-1 with TRBJ1-1; no firm D call. The CDR3 loop spans 14 amino acids. Germline CDR1 and CDR2: SQVTM and ANQGSEA. The V and J ends lost 8 bases and 1 base respectively, with 17 bases between them. In DNA form, the CDR3 reads TGCAGCCCTTCATTGACCCGACAGAACACTGAAGCTTTCTTT. This translates into CSPSLTRQNTEAFF.

The gene calls are TRBV15 and TRBJ2-7; D is uncertain. The V end was cut by 3 bases, the J end by 2 bases, with 11 bases between. The germline V gene has CDR1 LNHNV and CDR2 YYDKDF (reference sequence). The CDR3 extends over 14 amino acids. CDR3 bases: TGTGCCACCAGCAGCCACCCTCAGACCTACGAGCAGTACTTC. It is translated as CATSSHPQTYEQYF. The full variable domain, rest sourced from reference TRBV15 and TRBJ2-7, is DAMVIQNPRYQVTQFGKPVTLSCSQTLNHNVMYWYQQKSSQAPKLLFHYYDKDFNNEADTPDNFQSRRPNTSFCFLDIRSPGLGDTAMYLCATSSHPQTYEQYFGPGTRLTVT.